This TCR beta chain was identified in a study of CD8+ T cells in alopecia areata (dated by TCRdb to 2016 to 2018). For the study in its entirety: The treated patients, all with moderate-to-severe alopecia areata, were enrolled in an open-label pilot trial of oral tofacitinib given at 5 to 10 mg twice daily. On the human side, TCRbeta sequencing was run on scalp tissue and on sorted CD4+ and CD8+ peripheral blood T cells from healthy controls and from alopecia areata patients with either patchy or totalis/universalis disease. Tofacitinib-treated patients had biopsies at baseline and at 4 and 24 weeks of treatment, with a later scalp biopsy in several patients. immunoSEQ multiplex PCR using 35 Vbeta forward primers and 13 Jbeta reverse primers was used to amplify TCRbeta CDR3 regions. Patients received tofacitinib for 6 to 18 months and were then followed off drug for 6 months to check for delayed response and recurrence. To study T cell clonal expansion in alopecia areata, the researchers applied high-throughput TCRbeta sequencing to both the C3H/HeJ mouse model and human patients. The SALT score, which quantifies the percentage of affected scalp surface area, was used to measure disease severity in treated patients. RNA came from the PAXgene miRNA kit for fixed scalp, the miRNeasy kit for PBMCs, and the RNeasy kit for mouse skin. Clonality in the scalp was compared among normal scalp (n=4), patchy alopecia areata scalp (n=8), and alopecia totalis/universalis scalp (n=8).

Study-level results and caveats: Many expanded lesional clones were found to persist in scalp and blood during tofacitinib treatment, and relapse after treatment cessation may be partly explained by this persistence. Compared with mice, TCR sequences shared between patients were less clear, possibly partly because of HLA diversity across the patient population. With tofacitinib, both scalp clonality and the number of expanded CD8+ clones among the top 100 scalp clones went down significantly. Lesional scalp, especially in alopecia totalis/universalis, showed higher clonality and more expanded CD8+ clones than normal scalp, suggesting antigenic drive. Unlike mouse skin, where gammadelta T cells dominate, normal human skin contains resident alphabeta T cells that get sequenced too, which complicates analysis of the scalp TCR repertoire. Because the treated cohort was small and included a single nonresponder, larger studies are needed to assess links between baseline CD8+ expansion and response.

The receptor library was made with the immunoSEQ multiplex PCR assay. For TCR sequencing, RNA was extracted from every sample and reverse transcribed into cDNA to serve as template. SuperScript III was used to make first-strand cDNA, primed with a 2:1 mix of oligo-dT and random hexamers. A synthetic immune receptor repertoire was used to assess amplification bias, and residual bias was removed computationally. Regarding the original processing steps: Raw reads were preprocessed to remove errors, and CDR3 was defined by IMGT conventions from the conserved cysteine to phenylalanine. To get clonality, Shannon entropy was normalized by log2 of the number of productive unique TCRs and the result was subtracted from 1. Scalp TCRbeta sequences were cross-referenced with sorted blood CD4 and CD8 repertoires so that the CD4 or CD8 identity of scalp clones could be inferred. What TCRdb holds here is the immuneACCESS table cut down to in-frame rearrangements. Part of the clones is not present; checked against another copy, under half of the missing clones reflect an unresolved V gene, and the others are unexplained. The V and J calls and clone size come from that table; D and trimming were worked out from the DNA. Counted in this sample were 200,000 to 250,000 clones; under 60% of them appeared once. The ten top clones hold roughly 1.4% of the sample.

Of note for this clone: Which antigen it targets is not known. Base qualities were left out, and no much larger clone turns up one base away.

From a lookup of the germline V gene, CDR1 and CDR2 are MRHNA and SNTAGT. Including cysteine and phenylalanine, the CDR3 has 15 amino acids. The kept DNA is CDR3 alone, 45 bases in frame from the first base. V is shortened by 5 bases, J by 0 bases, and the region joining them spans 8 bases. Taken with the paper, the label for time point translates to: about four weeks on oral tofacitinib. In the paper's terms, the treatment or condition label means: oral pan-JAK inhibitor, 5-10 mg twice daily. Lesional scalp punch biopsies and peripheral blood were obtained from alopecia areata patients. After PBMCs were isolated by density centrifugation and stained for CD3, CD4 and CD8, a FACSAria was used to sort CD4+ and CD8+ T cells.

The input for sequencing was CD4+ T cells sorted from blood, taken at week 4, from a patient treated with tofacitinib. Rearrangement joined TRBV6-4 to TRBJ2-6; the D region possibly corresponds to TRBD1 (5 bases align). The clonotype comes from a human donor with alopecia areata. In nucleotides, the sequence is TGTGCCAGCAGTCCACAGGCCTCTGGGGCCAACGTCCTGACTTTC. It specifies CASSPQASGANVLTF.